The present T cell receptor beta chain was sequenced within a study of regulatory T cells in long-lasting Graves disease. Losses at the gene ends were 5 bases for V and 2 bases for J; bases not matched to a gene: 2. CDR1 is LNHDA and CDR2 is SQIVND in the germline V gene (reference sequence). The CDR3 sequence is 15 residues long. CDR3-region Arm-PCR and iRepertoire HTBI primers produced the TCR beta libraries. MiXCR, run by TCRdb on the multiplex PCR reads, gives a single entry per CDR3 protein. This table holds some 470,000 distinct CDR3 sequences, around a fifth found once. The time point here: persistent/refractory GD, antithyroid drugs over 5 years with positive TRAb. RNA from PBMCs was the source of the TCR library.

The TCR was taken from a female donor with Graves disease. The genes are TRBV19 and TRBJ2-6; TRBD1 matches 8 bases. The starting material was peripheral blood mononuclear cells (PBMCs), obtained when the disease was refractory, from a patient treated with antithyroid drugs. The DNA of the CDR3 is TGTGCCAGTAGTCCACAGGGGGCTGGGGCCAACGTCCTGACTTTC. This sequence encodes CASSPQGAGANVLTF. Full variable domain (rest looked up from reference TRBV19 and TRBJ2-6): DGGITQSPKYLFRKEGQNVTLSCEQNLNHDAMYWYRQDPGQGLRLIYYSQIVNDFQKGDIAEGYSVSREKKESFPLTVTSAQKNPTAFYLCASSPQGAGANVLTFGAGSRLTVL.